Each of the 16 T cell receptor beta chains below was sequenced from the same sample in a study of shared clonotypes between healthy human individuals. This table comes from immunoSEQ multiplex PCR, and its TCRdb copy is limited to in-frame clones, with some not included. The sample carries around 1 million clones, around three quarters recorded once. The sequenced sample consisted of memory CD4+ T cells sorted from blood. As for subset: CD45RA-negative fraction. The receptors were sampled from a man between 18 and 29 years old in good health.

This clone was seen only once. The CDR3 reads CASTQRAGGEKLFF. DNA of the CDR3: TGTGCCAGCACCCAGAGGGCAGGAGGTGAAAAACTGTTTTTT. This chain uses TRBV6-6 with TRBJ1-4, with D unresolved. CDR3 length: 14 residues. CDR1 and CDR2 (germline): MNHNY, SVGAGI (reference sequence). Trimming left V 7 bases short and J 7 bases short, with 16 bases between.

The gene calls are TRBV5-7 and TRBJ1-5; no reliable D call. TRBV5-7 is reported as an ORF; its role is uncertain. The length of the CDR3 is 15 residues. V dropped 0 bases and J dropped 9 bases, with 16 bases sitting between them. The CDR3 loop is CASSLGRKGIGPQHF. The CDR3 bases are TGTGCCAGCAGCTTGGGAAGGAAAGGGATTGGGCCCCAGCATTTT.

The chain uses TRBV6-6 and TRBJ2-1; D could derive from TRBD1 or TRBD2 (5 bases each). V shed 5 bases and J shed 13 bases, with 18 bases lying between them. Germline lookup yields CDR1 MNHNY and CDR2 SVGAGI (reference sequence). The CDR3 spans 13 residues. The CDR3 protein is CASSLLYRDPQFF. As DNA, the CDR3 is TGTGCCAGCAGTCTCCTCTACCGGGACCCTCAGTTCTTC.

The chain employs TRBV7-2 and TRBJ2-2, with no clear D. The length of the CDR3 is 14 residues. Germline lookup yields CDR1 SGHTA and CDR2 FQGNSA. V was pared by 2 bases and J by 5 bases, with 9 bases between. Here the CDR3 reads CASSLNPRTGELFF. The CDR3 nucleotides are TGTGCCAGCAGCTTAAACCCCCGGACCGGGGAGCTGTTTTTT.

J is TRBJ1-1 and V is TRBV29-1; no firm D call. CDR1 is SQVTM, CDR2 ANQGSEA, per germline. CDR3 length equals 13 residues. V was cut by 5 bases and J by 2 bases, with 12 bases left in between. CDR3 protein: CSVTIPLNTEAFF. In DNA, the CDR3 is TGCAGCGTTACCATTCCCCTCAACACTGAAGCTTTCTTT.

Details on this clone: This CDR3 is also generated by other DNA sequences in the sample. The rearrangement links TRBV10-3 to TRBJ2-1, with D perhaps TRBD2 (6 bases). From germline, CDR1 is ENHRY and CDR2 SYGVKD. The CDR3 covers 14 residues. V lost 2 bases to trimming and J lost 1 base, with 6 bases between them. In nucleotides, the CDR3 is TGTGCCATCAGTGAGGGGGGGTCCTACAATGAGCAGTTCTTC. The encoded protein is CAISEGGSYNEQFF.

The chain has TRBV2 and TRBJ1-3, with a tentative D call TRBD1 (5 bases). V lost 4 bases to trimming and J lost 12 bases, with 10 bases between them. The CDR3 is 11 amino acids. Germline CDR1 is SNHLY and CDR2 is FYNNEI. CDR3 region: CASSVGTIIYF. CDR3 coding DNA: TGTGCCAGCAGTGTCGGGACTATCATATATTTT.

This rearrangement joins TRBV7-2 to TRBJ2-3, with D possibly matching TRBD2 (6 bases). CDR1 is SGHTA, CDR2 FQGNSA, per germline. CDR3 length: 15 amino acids. V lost 5 bases to trimming and J lost 1 base, with 13 bases between them. The chain's CDR3 is CASSRRGGGTDTQYF. CDR3 nucleotide sequence: TGTGCCAGCAGCCGGAGGGGTGGAGGCACAGATACGCAGTATTTT. Combining the CDR3 with reference TRBV7-2 and TRBJ2-3 gives the whole variable domain GAGVSQSPSNKVTEKGKDVELRCDPISGHTALYWYRQSLGQGLEFLIYFQGNSAPDKSGLPSDRFSAERTGGSVSTLTIQRTQQEDSAVYLCASSRRGGGTDTQYFGPGTRLTVL.

This chain connects TRBV18 to TRBJ2-5; weak D call: TRBD2 (6 bases). CDR3 length equals 13 residues. The germline gives CDR1 KGHSH, CDR2 LQKENI. Trimming left V 3 bases short and J 8 bases short, with 13 bases between. The CDR3 DNA reads TGTGCCAGCTCACCGGGACTTTCAGAAACCCAGTACTTC. This codes for CASSPGLSETQYF.

This clone was found once. The rearrangement uses TRBV10-3 and TRBJ1-5, with unresolved D. The germline CDR1 and CDR2 sequences are ENHRY and SYGVKD. The ends were cut back, 0 bases at V and 11 bases at J, with 8 bases in the middle. The CDR3 loop spans 12 amino acids. CDR3 amino acids: CAISESTEAQHF. In DNA, the CDR3 is TGTGCCATCAGTGAGTCCACGGAGGCCCAGCATTTT.

The chain recombines TRBV11-3 with TRBJ2-1; the match to TRBD2 covers 12 bases. The germline V gene has CDR1 SGHNT and CDR2 YENEEA. CDR3 length equals 16 residues. The V gene end was trimmed by 6 bases and the J gene end by 8 bases; junction bases not matched to a gene: 11. CDR3: CASSQRLAGAPDEQFF. The CDR3 region has the DNA TGTGCCAGCAGTCAAAGACTAGCGGGGGCCCCGGATGAGCAGTTCTTC.

The chain links TRBV5-1 to TRBJ2-3, with D perhaps given as TRBD1 or TRBD2 (6 bases each). Trimming pared 4 bases from V and 8 bases from J, leaving 14 bases between. CDR1 and CDR2 (germline): SGHRS, YFSETQ. The CDR3 contains 13 residues. As DNA, the CDR3 is TGCGCCAGCAGCGCCTTTGAGGGGGGTACGCAGTATTTT. Amino acid sequence: CASSAFEGGTQYF. Based on the CDR3 plus reference TRBV5-1 and TRBJ2-3, the full variable domain is KAGVTQTPRYLIKTRGQQVTLSCSPISGHRSVSWYQQTPGQGLQFLFEYFSETQRNKGNFPGRFSGRQFSNSRSEMNVSTLELGDSALYLCASSAFEGGTQYFGPGTRLTVL.

About this clone: This may be a read error: a much more frequent sequence differs by one nucleotide. Other DNA sequences in the sample encode the same CDR3. The chain couples TRBV5-1 to TRBJ2-7, with 11 nucleotides matching TRBD2. Germline values: CDR1 SGHRS, CDR2 YFSETQ. The CDR3 sequence is 14 residues long. V was pared by 5 bases and J by 2 bases, with 3 bases of the junction left unmatched. DNA of the CDR3: TGCGCCAGCAGTGGGACTAGCGGCACCTACGAGCAGTACTTC. It translates to CASSGTSGTYEQYF. Full variable domain (outside the CDR3, taken from reference TRBV5-1 and TRBJ2-7): KAGVTQTPRYLIKTRGQQVTLSCSPISGHRSVSWYQQTPGQGLQFLFEYFSETQRNKGNFPGRFSGRQFSNSRSEMNVSTLELGDSALYLCASSGTSGTYEQYFGPGTRLTVT.

The genes are TRBV5-4 and TRBJ1-2; 9 bases are a match to TRBD1. The CDR3 totals 16 residues. J was trimmed by 4 bases and V by 2 bases; bases with no gene match: 9. CDR1 is SGHNT and CDR2 is YYREEE in the germline V gene (reference sequence). As DNA, the CDR3 is TGTGCCAGCAGCTTCGGGGGACAGGGCCCTTTCTATGGCTACACCTTC. Translated: CASSFGGQGPFYGYTF.

This clone was recorded many times. The V call is TRBV19, the J call TRBJ1-2, with 8 bases fitting TRBD1. Germline V gene data show CDR1 as LNHDA and CDR2 as SQIVND (reference sequence). Unmatched junction bases numbered 11, after V lost 3 bases and J lost 5 bases. This CDR3 spans 16 amino acids. The DNA of the CDR3 is TGTGCCAGTAGTATTAGGAACAGGGGGTCGGGGTATGGCTACACCTTC. It is translated as CASSIRNRGSGYGYTF.

This chain uses TRBV5-5 with TRBJ1-3, with D hard to call. The CDR3 is 14 amino acids. The V end lost 1 base, the J end lost 2 bases, and 7 bases lay between the germline ends. Germline lookup yields CDR1 SGHKS and CDR2 YYEKEE (reference sequence). The CDR3 sequence is CASSLLSAGNTIYF. The CDR3 bases are TGTGCCAGCAGCTTGTTGTCGGCTGGAAACACCATATATTTT.